This T cell receptor (beta chain) is drawn from a study of beta chain features in type 1 diabetes. Findings and caveats of the study: Shorter templates may be favored by PCR, equally so in patients and controls. Moderate but significant shortening of TCRB CDR3s was recorded in all four CD4+ subsets from Type 1 diabetes patients.

There are a few counts of this clone. Its antigen is not known. CD4+ naive, central memory, regulatory and stem cell-like memory subsets were isolated by sorting on CD45RO/CCR7/CD25/CD127/CD95/CD27. What was sequenced were expressed TCRB transcripts, since all of the isolated RNA had been reverse transcribed. The method was immunoSEQ multiplex PCR; TCRdb's version includes in-frame clones alone and lacks a portion of them. The sample shows over 700,000 clones, roughly 15% of them seen only once. The origin of this receptor is a woman aged 18-35 years in good health. Sequenced sample: naive CD4+ T cells from blood.

CDR3 loop: CASSKSSSYEQYF. As DNA, the CDR3 is TGTGCCAGCAGCAAATCCTCCTCCTACGAGCAGTACTTC. The chain recombines TRBV7-9 with TRBJ2-7; D gene uncertain. Deletions cut 5 bases from V and 0 bases from J, with 8 bases between. Germline V gene sequence: CDR1 SEHNR, CDR2 FQNEAQ (reference sequence). This CDR3 contains 13 residues.